A single sample is the source of the 7 T cell receptor beta chains below, sequenced in a study of identifying expanded T cells in peripheral blood. Produced via immunoSEQ multiplex PCR; TCRdb's table is partial and in-frame only. The sample yields about 130,000 clones, less than 90% seen once. Source material: blood. The receptors were sampled from a person aged 18 to 75 in good health.

CDR3: CASSVQGAGEKLFF. CDR3 nucleotide sequence: TGTGCCAGCAGCGTACAGGGGGCTGGTGAAAAACTGTTTTTT. The gene calls are TRBV9 and TRBJ1-4; 8 nucleotides agree with TRBD1. The germline CDR1 and CDR2 sequences are SGDLS and YYNGEE. The CDR3 is 14 residues long. Unmatched junction bases numbered 3, after V lost 1 base and J lost 7 bases.

The chain uses TRBV5-6 and TRBJ2-7, with 8 bases fitting TRBD1. The CDR3 has 16 amino acids. Trimming cost V 3 bases and J 2 bases; bases outside gene matches: 10. Germline V gives CDR1 SGHDT, CDR2 YYEEEE. The CDR3 sequence: CASSSTGGRVAYEQYF. The DNA of the CDR3 is TGTGCCAGCAGCTCCACAGGGGGGCGGGTGGCCTACGAGCAGTACTTC.

The J gene is TRBJ1-1, the V gene TRBV28, with 7 bases fitting TRBD1. The CDR3 sequence is 15 residues long. From germline, CDR1 is MDHEN and CDR2 SYDVKM. V was pared by 7 bases and J by 1 base, with 9 bases of the junction left unmatched. As DNA, the CDR3 is TGTGCCAGCACAGGGGGAAATGAGGGGAACACTGAAGCTTTCTTT. As protein: CASTGGNEGNTEAFF.

This clone was observed a few times. The V call is TRBV5-8, the J call TRBJ1-6; 7 bases line up with TRBD1. V was pared by 9 bases and J by 8 bases, with 5 bases of the junction left unmatched. The CDR3 is 12 amino acids. Germline CDR1 reads SGHTS; CDR2 reads YDEGEE. CDR3: CATGQIHSPLHF. CDR3 sequence (DNA): TGTGCCACGGGACAGATCCATTCACCCCTCCACTTT.

This chain links TRBV7-9 with TRBJ2-1, with 10 positions matching TRBD2. This CDR3 has 17 residues. The junction had 10 bases not matched to a gene; V was cut back by 5 bases and J by 3 bases. Germline CDR1 reads SEHNR; CDR2 reads FQNEAQ (reference sequence). Here the CDR3 DNA reads TGTGCCAGCAGCCCCTTCCAGCGGGAGGGCCGCTACAATGAGCAGTTCTTC. It is translated as CASSPFQREGRYNEQFF.

V gene TRBV27 combines with J gene TRBJ1-2; the D is unclear. With 0 bases removed from V and 7 bases from J, the gap between germline ends came to 15 bases. The CDR3 extends over 15 amino acids. The germline V gene encodes CDR1 MNHEY and CDR2 SMNVEV (reference sequence). In nucleotides, the CDR3 is TGTGCCAGCAGTTTATCCTCCATCCCATTTGCTGGCTACACCTTC. This translates into CASSLSSIPFAGYTF.

The rearrangement joins TRBV27 to TRBJ2-3, with D unclear. V dropped 0 bases and J dropped 2 bases, with 9 bases sitting between them. This CDR3 contains 15 residues. CDR1 is MNHEY, CDR2 SMNVEV, per germline (reference sequence). In DNA form, the CDR3 reads TGTGCCAGCAGTTTATCGTACAGAAACACAGATACGCAGTATTTT. Amino acids: CASSLSYRNTDTQYF.